This T cell receptor beta chain emerged from a study of blood T cells in healthy people across ages. Per sample, a minimum of 6 million PBMCs were isolated. The extraction recovered at least 5 micrograms of total RNA per sample. Using a J-beta primer mix together with a sample-barcoded 5' primer, a second PCR was run for roughly 6 to 12 cycles. Every sample produced at least 2.5 million CDR3-containing paired-end reads. TCRdb re-derived calls from the 5' RACE reads in MiXCR, one entry per CDR3 protein. The sample shows some 1.8 million distinct CDR3 sequences, approximately 40% of them seen only once. V was clipped by 0 bases and J by 4 bases; unmatched bases: 7. The CDR3 loop spans 17 amino acids. Looked up from germline, CDR1 is SGHRS and CDR2 is YFSETQ. Notes on the study in general: Per million T cells, TCR beta diversity dropped about linearly as age rose.

Note on this clonotype: Its target is unknown.

This chain joins TRBV5-1 and TRBJ2-5, with 12 bases that match TRBD2. The sequence came from a human donor in good health. The source material was blood. CDR3 nucleotides: TGCGCCAGCAGCTTGGATCTAGCGGGGGGGATTATAGAGACCCAGTACTTC. It translates to CASSLDLAGGIIETQYF.